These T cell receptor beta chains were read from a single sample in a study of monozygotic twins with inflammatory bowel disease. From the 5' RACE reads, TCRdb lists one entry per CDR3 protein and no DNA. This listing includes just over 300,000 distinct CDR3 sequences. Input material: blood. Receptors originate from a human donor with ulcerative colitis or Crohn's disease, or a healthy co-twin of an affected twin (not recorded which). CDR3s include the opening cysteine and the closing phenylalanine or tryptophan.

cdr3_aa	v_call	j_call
CASSRRIFSGGSAYEQYF	TRBV19	TRBJ2-7
CASSIQGQSNQPQHF	TRBV19	TRBJ1-5
CASSRTSGQSNEQFF	TRBV25-1	TRBJ2-1
CASRRGTGRDQPQHF	TRBV6-1	TRBJ1-5
CSVIGLAGTTDTQYF	TRBV29-1	TRBJ2-3
CASSFRTEGYGYTF	TRBV12-3/TRBV12-4	TRBJ1-2
CASSTGQGTEAFF	TRBV5-1	TRBJ1-1
CASSFGAGDEQYF	TRBV5-6	TRBJ2-7
CASSYGGHSTDTQYF	TRBV6-5	TRBJ2-3
CGSSLKGTPTGELFF	TRBV3-1	TRBJ2-2
CASSVRGYQPQHF	TRBV12-3/TRBV12-4	TRBJ1-5
CASRSGRTAGANVLTF	TRBV19	TRBJ2-6
CASSTSGSDTQYF	TRBV5-1	TRBJ2-3
CASSHAPHTGELFF	TRBV14	TRBJ2-2
CASSLDSETQYF	TRBV11-2	TRBJ2-5
CASSRSGGGNEQFF	TRBV12-3/TRBV12-4	TRBJ2-1
CASSFTGDANEKLFF	TRBV7-8	TRBJ1-4
CASSYAAQPQHF	TRBV12-3/TRBV12-4	TRBJ1-5
CSALRRFAEAFF	TRBV20-1	TRBJ1-1
CASSGLSGGYNEQFF	TRBV6-1	TRBJ2-1
CATSRDGQNTGELFF	TRBV15	TRBJ2-2
CASSYSGSNVVVDYNEQFF	TRBV28	TRBJ2-1
CASSPGGEKRYNEQFF	TRBV7-6	TRBJ2-1
CAISEATSGGQTQYF	TRBV10-3	TRBJ2-5
CSASGQGAQPQHF	TRBV20-1	TRBJ1-5
CSANGLGAETQYF	TRBV29-1	TRBJ2-5
CASKGGWQPQHF	TRBV6-2/TRBV6-3	TRBJ1-5
CASSIGTDSNQPQHF	TRBV12-3/TRBV12-4	TRBJ1-5
CASSYTGGRETQYF	TRBV11-2	TRBJ2-5
CACTGGNTEQFF	TRBV28	TRBJ2-1
CASNFGTSEQYF	TRBV12-3/TRBV12-4	TRBJ2-7
CASSFQRGGNQPQHF	TRBV12-3/TRBV12-4	TRBJ1-5
CASSGRFNEQFF	TRBV27	TRBJ2-1
CASSLVSGRLTYEQYF	TRBV28	TRBJ2-7
CASSIWGNQHF	TRBV19	TRBJ1-5
CASSPGGVSPLHF	TRBV5-1	TRBJ1-6
CASSLSDRGQYF	TRBV7-9	TRBJ2-7
CASSVDGQWTYGYTF	TRBV9	TRBJ1-2
CASSPPSLNTEAFF	TRBV18	TRBJ1-1
CASSGLAGGEQFF	TRBV5-1	TRBJ2-1
CASSLAPEPFNYGYTF	TRBV7-2	TRBJ1-2
CASRPGQVATNEKLFF	TRBV12-3/TRBV12-4	TRBJ1-4